The next 32 T cell receptor beta chains were all read from a single sample in a study of shared clonotypes between healthy human individuals. Libraries were prepared by immunoSEQ multiplex PCR; TCRdb keeps only in-frame clonotypes and omits some of them. The sample records around 1.9 million clones, around 93% being singletons. Cells designated naive CD8 were CD45RO-negative and were positively selected for CCR7, with terminally differentiated effector memory CD45RA+ cells excluded. The sequencing input was naive CD8+ T cells from PBMCs. The receptor set was obtained from a man in his late teens or twenties in good health. Some clones in this sample may be carry-over from other donors' samples.

The chain employs TRBV27 and TRBJ1-5, with 10 bases aligning to TRBD1. CDR1 is MNHEY, CDR2 SMNVEV, per germline (reference sequence). The ends lost 2 bases at V and 2 bases at J; junction bases unmatched: 6. This CDR3 has 17 residues. CDR3 DNA: TGTGCCAGCAGTTTACGACAGGGGGCTCATGGCAATCAGCCCCAGCATTTT. It translates to CASSLRQGAHGNQPQHF.

This clone was found once. This rearrangement joins TRBV18 to TRBJ2-7, with unresolved D. There are 13 residues in the CDR3. Trimming took 2 bases from V and 1 from J, leaving 6 bases between them. CDR1 and CDR2 (germline): KGHSH, LQKENI. CDR3 coding DNA: TGTGCCAGCTCACCAGCGACTTCCTACGAGCAGTACTTC. Its protein product is CASSPATSYEQYF.

Comments on this clone: At the DNA level, this CDR3 is encoded by other sequences in the same sample as well. The rearrangement joins TRBV5-1 to TRBJ2-2; D remains ambiguous. The CDR3 extends over 14 amino acids. Germline V gene lookup returns CDR1 SGHRS and CDR2 YFSETQ. The germline V and J ends were trimmed by 0 bases and 1 base, with 4 bases remaining between them. The CDR3 spells CASSLDRNTGELFF. CDR3 coding DNA: TGCGCCAGCAGCTTGGATAGGAACACCGGGGAGCTGTTTTTT.

The CDR3 DNA sequence: TGTGCCAGCAACAGTTTATTTGTGCGGGACGGTATCATGAACACTGAAGCTTTCTTT. Translated, it gives CASNSLFVRDGIMNTEAFF. The chain recombines TRBV28 with TRBJ1-1; a possible D gene is TRBD1 (5 bases). CDR1 is MDHEN, CDR2 SYDVKM, per germline. This CDR3 has 19 residues. Trimming removed 7 bases at V and 0 bases at J, with 27 bases between.

This rearrangement joins TRBV27 to TRBJ2-7; 8 bases are shared with TRBD2. Trimming took 0 bases from V and 0 from J; bases not matched to a gene: 4. The CDR3 extends over 16 amino acids. Germline loops: CDR1 MNHEY, CDR2 SMNVEV (reference sequence). CDR3 bases: TGTGCCAGCAGTTTATCTCGCGGGAGGCACTCCTACGAGCAGTACTTC. As protein: CASSLSRGRHSYEQYF.

This chain links TRBV6-5 with TRBJ1-1; no reliable D call. Germline V lookup: CDR1 MNHEY, CDR2 SVGAGI. This CDR3 has 13 residues. V was pared by 0 bases and J by 6 bases, with 8 bases between. The CDR3 sequence: CASSYSVRAEAFF. The CDR3, as DNA: TGTGCCAGCAGTTACTCGGTGCGGGCTGAAGCTTTCTTT.

Points on this clone: The sample has other DNA sequences that encode this CDR3 too. The chain has TRBV27 and TRBJ2-2; unclear D gene. The V gene's germline CDR1 is MNHEY and CDR2 SMNVEV (reference sequence). V dropped 2 bases and J dropped 0 bases, with 4 bases sitting between them. This CDR3 has 14 residues. In DNA form, the CDR3 reads TGTGCCAGCAGTTTAATCCCGAACACCGGGGAGCTGTTTTTT. Its translation: CASSLIPNTGELFF.

The genes are TRBV28 and TRBJ2-1; the D gene is possibly TRBD2 (6 bases). The V end was cut by 3 bases, the J end by 6 bases, with 15 bases between. The length of the CDR3 is 15 residues. The germline gives CDR1 MDHEN, CDR2 SYDVKM. The CDR3 spells CASSFRGTSANEQFF. For the CDR3, the DNA is TGTGCCAGCAGTTTTCGCGGGACGAGCGCCAATGAGCAGTTCTTC.

This chain uses TRBV9 with TRBJ2-7; D is ambiguous. Trimming removed 0 bases at V and 0 bases at J, with 13 bases between. CDR1 is SGDLS, CDR2 YYNGEE, per germline. This CDR3 comprises 16 residues. DNA of the CDR3: TGTGCCAGCAGCGTAGATCCCAGGCCGCCCTCCTACGAGCAGTACTTC. It is translated as CASSVDPRPPSYEQYF.

In DNA form, the CDR3 reads TGTGCCAGCAGCTTTGAAACAAGGCCCCTCTATGGCTACACCTTC. Amino acid sequence: CASSFETRPLYGYTF. The rearrangement uses TRBV5-5 and TRBJ1-2, with D unclear. V dropped 2 bases and J dropped 4 bases, with 15 bases sitting between them. Germline CDR1 reads SGHKS; CDR2 reads YYEKEE (reference sequence). The CDR3 runs to 15 residues.

This clone was recorded only once. The chain joins TRBV6-6 to TRBJ1-2, with D possibly TRBD1 on 6 matching bases. The germline gives CDR1 MNHNY, CDR2 SVGAGI (reference sequence). This CDR3 contains 14 residues. V dropped 7 bases and J dropped 5 bases, with 17 bases sitting between them. In DNA, the CDR3 is TGTGCCAGCAAACCCAGAGAGGGGGATTATGGCTACACCTTC. It is translated as CASKPREGDYGYTF.

The genes are TRBV6-6 and TRBJ2-1; D is unclear. The CDR3 is made up of 13 amino acids. Germline values: CDR1 MNHNY, CDR2 SVGAGI (reference sequence). Trimming stripped 7 bases from V and 7 bases from J, with 14 bases between. The CDR3 DNA reads TGTGCCAGCACCTCTTCGGACGATAATGAGCAGTTCTTC. Residues: CASTSSDDNEQFF.

This sequence joins TRBV27 and TRBJ1-1; TRBD1 matches 8 bases. Germline CDR1 and CDR2: MNHEY and SMNVEV (reference sequence). The CDR3 sequence is 14 residues long. Trimming at V came to 2 bases and at J to 6 bases, leaving 5 bases not matched to a gene. The CDR3 region has the DNA TGTGCCAGCAGTTTAAGGACAGGGTTCCCTGAAGCTTTCTTT. Translating gives CASSLRTGFPEAFF.

As regards this clone: This may come from a read error, since a much larger clone is one base off. The chain is built from TRBV14 and TRBJ2-3; no clear D. Germline lookup yields CDR1 SGHDN and CDR2 FVKESK. This CDR3 has 10 amino acids. V was clipped by 5 bases and J by 6 bases, with 3 bases between them. Written as DNA, the CDR3 is TGTGCCAGCAGCGGGGATACGCAGTATTTT. Amino acid sequence: CASSGDTQYF.

CDR3 sequence reads: CASSFGGSYNEQFF. CDR3 coding DNA: TGTGCCAGCAGCTTCGGGGGGAGTTACAATGAGCAGTTCTTC. The gene calls are TRBV9 and TRBJ2-1; TRBD2 matches 7 bases. Looked up from germline, CDR1 is SGDLS and CDR2 is YYNGEE. The CDR3 spans 14 residues. Losses at the gene ends were 4 bases for V and 4 bases for J; bases not matched to a gene: 5.

The J gene is TRBJ2-7, the V gene TRBV6-1; the match to TRBD1 covers 9 bases. Trimming removed 11 bases from V and 1 base from J; junction bases left unmatched: 6. Germline loops: CDR1 MNHNS, CDR2 SASEGT. The CDR3 is made up of 13 amino acids. The CDR3 region has the DNA TGTGCCGGACAGGGGTCAAGGTCCTACGAGCAGTACTTC. Protein: CAGQGSRSYEQYF.

This clone was observed once. This sequence joins TRBV27 and TRBJ1-5; D is unresolved. The germline V gene has CDR1 MNHEY and CDR2 SMNVEV (reference sequence). V lost 0 bases and J 6 bases, leaving 6 bases between the germline ends. The length of the CDR3 is 13 residues. CDR3: CASSLSIGQPQHF. In nucleotides, the CDR3 is TGTGCCAGCAGTTTATCGATTGGTCAGCCCCAGCATTTT.

The J gene is TRBJ2-7, the V gene TRBV15, with D perhaps TRBD1 or TRBD2 (6 bases each). The CDR3 consists of 16 residues. Germline-derived CDR1 and CDR2 are LNHNV and YYDKDF (reference sequence). With 0 bases removed from V and 3 bases from J, the gap between germline ends came to 15 bases. The DNA of the CDR3 is TGTGCCACCAGCAGAGATGTGGGCGGGACACGCTACGAGCAGTACTTC. This gives the protein CATSRDVGGTRYEQYF.

The chain has TRBV11-2 and TRBJ2-7; D perhaps matches TRBD2 (6 bases). The CDR3 consists of 13 residues. Germline V gene lookup returns CDR1 SGHAT and CDR2 FQNNGV. Trimming removed 8 bases from V and 1 base from J, with 12 bases in between. The chain's CDR3 is CASGGGRSYEQYF. The CDR3 DNA reads as TGTGCCAGCGGGGGAGGCCGATCCTACGAGCAGTACTTC.

This clone was observed a few times. The chain has TRBV20-1 and TRBJ2-1; D gene unclear. V was clipped by 0 bases and J by 5 bases, with 2 bases between them. Germline assignment: CDR1 DFQATT and CDR2 SNEGSKA (reference sequence). CDR3 length: 11 amino acids. The CDR3 bases are TGCAGTGCTAGAGAGGACAATGAGCAGTTCTTC. Its translation is CSAREDNEQFF.

This chain links TRBV7-9 with TRBJ1-2; 9 positions match TRBD1. V shed 5 bases and J 5 bases; nucleotides not matched to a gene: 9. CDR1 SEHNR and CDR2 FQNEAQ come from the germline V gene (reference sequence). The CDR3 loop spans 15 amino acids. CDR3 in amino acids: CASSQGTGPSYGYTF. The CDR3 DNA follows: TGTGCCAGCAGCCAGGGGACAGGGCCCAGTTATGGCTACACCTTC.

The J gene is TRBJ2-7, the V gene TRBV19; D is perhaps TRBD1 (6 bases). Trimming shortened V by 7 bases and J by 5 bases, and 15 bases separated the two germline ends. Germline CDR1 and CDR2: LNHDA and SQIVND (reference sequence). This CDR3 has 13 amino acids. As DNA, the CDR3 is TGTGCCAGTACGCGACAGGATAACGACGAGCAGTACTTC. It specifies CASTRQDNDEQYF.

The sample holds a few counts of this clone. CDR3 in amino acids: CASSPARHSESYEQYF. For the CDR3, the DNA is TGTGCCAGCAGTCCTGCCCGACATTCCGAGAGCTACGAGCAGTACTTC. The chain employs TRBV27 and TRBJ2-7, with unresolved D. The CDR3 covers 16 residues. The germline V gene encodes CDR1 MNHEY and CDR2 SMNVEV (reference sequence). The germline V and J ends were trimmed by 5 bases and 3 bases, with 20 bases remaining between them.

In regard to this clone: In the same sample, other DNA sequences code for this CDR3. J is TRBJ2-1 and V is TRBV29-1; a weak D match, TRBD1 (5 bases). In germline, CDR1 is SQVTM, CDR2 ANQGSEA. The CDR3 is 11 amino acids. V lost 6 bases and J 6 bases, leaving 9 bases between the germline ends. The DNA of the CDR3 is TGCAGCGTGCGACAGAGCAATGAGCAGTTCTTC. Translation gives CSVRQSNEQFF.

The rearrangement joins TRBV7-9 to TRBJ1-4, with 8 bases identical to TRBD1. The length of the CDR3 is 16 residues. Germline V gene sequence: CDR1 SEHNR, CDR2 FQNEAQ (reference sequence). Unmatched junction bases numbered 5, after V lost 0 bases and J lost 5 bases. The CDR3 reads CASSLARQGYNEKLFF. The CDR3 DNA is TGTGCCAGCAGCTTAGCAAGACAGGGGTACAATGAAAAACTGTTTTTT.

This rearrangement joins TRBV4-3 to TRBJ2-1; TRBD2 agrees at 14 bases. V dropped 1 base and J dropped 2; count of bases not matched to a gene: 4. Germline V gives CDR1 LGHNA, CDR2 YSLEER. This CDR3 is built from 18 residues. DNA of the CDR3: TGCGCCAGCAGCCAAGTATGGGGACTAGCGGGAGCCTACAATGAGCAGTTCTTC. Translated: CASSQVWGLAGAYNEQFF.

This chain uses TRBV28 with TRBJ1-1; no reliable D call. CDR1 and CDR2 (germline): MDHEN, SYDVKM. This CDR3 spans 13 amino acids. V lost 2 bases and J lost 5, with 9 bases in between. The CDR3, as DNA: TGTGCCAGCAGTTTAATTGGGAAGACTGAAGCTTTCTTT. Its protein product is CASSLIGKTEAFF.

This chain links TRBV5-3 with TRBJ2-1; 9 bases line up with TRBD2. TRBV5-3 is noted as an ORF with a role that remains uncertain. Trimming removed 4 bases from V and 7 bases from J; junction bases left unmatched: 18. There are 18 residues in the CDR3. CDR3 sequence: CARSPRVPSGIFGNEQFF. The CDR3 DNA reads as TGTGCCAGAAGCCCTCGGGTACCTAGCGGGATTTTCGGGAATGAGCAGTTCTTC.

This chain connects TRBV5-1 to TRBJ2-7, with 9 bases matching TRBD1. With V trimmed by 5 bases and J by 3 bases, 3 bases remained unmatched. Per the germline V gene, CDR1 is SGHRS and CDR2 is YFSETQ. The CDR3 is made up of 13 amino acids. CDR3 coding DNA: TGCGCCAGCAGGTCGGGACAGGGCTACGAGCAGTACTTC. Translated: CASRSGQGYEQYF. Filled out from reference TRBV5-1 and TRBJ2-7, the complete variable domain reads KAGVTQTPRYLIKTRGQQVTLSCSPISGHRSVSWYQQTPGQGLQFLFEYFSETQRNKGNFPGRFSGRQFSNSRSEMNVSTLELGDSALYLCASRSGQGYEQYFGPGTRLTVT.

This clone was observed a single time. Other DNA sequences of this sample code for an identical CDR3. DNA of the CDR3: TGTGCCAGCACCCTAGGATACGAGCAGTACTTC. It encodes CASTLGYEQYF. J is TRBJ2-7 and V is TRBV27, with D uncertain. This CDR3 is 11 amino acids long. Germline lookup yields CDR1 MNHEY and CDR2 SMNVEV (reference sequence). V lost 7 bases and J 4 bases, leaving 8 bases between the germline ends.

The V and J genes are TRBV4-1 and TRBJ1-5; 7 positions agree with TRBD1. The CDR3 has 15 residues. With V trimmed by 2 bases and J by 3 bases, 4 bases remained unmatched. CDR1 is MGHRA and CDR2 is YSYEKL in the germline V gene. The CDR3 nucleotides read TGCGCCAGCAGCCAACAGGACAGGCTCAATCAGCCCCAGCATTTT. Encoded protein: CASSQQDRLNQPQHF.

V is TRBV30 and J is TRBJ2-1; D is perhaps TRBD1 (6 bases). The germline V gene encodes CDR1 GTSNPN and CDR2 SVGIG (reference sequence). V lost 1 base and J 10 bases, leaving 14 bases between the germline ends. The CDR3 totals 13 residues. The CDR3 loop is CAWSDLTGLEQFF. The CDR3 region has the DNA TGTGCCTGGAGTGATCTCACAGGGTTAGAGCAGTTCTTC.